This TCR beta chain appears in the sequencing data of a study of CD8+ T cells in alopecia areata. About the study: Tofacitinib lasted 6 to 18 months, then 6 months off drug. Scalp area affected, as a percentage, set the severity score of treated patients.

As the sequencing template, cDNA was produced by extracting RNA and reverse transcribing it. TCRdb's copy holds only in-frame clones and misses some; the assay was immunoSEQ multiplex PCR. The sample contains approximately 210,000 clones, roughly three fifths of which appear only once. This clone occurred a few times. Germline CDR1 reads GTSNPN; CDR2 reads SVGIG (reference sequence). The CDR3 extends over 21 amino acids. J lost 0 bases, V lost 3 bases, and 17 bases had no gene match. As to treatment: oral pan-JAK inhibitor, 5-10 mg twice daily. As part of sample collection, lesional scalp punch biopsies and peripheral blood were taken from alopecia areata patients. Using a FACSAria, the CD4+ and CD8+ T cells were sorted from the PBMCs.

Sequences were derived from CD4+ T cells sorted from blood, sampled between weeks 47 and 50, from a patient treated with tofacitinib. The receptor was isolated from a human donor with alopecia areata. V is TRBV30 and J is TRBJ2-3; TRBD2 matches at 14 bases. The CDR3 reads CAWSGSTKGLAGVVSTDTQYF. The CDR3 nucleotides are TGTGCCTGGAGCGGCTCAACAAAGGGACTAGCGGGGGTAGTTAGCACAGATACGCAGTATTTT.